A selection of T cell receptor beta chains follows, all from one sample in a study of shared clonotypes between healthy human individuals. Assay used: immunoSEQ multiplex PCR; TCRdb lists only in-frame clones, some missing. This repertoire shows some 2 million clones, over 85% found once; its top ten account for less than 1.5%. The specimen sequenced was naive CD8+ T cells sorted from blood. These receptors all stem from a man between 18 and 35 years old in good health. The CDR3 runs from the conserved cysteine through the conserved F or W. D genes are given only for firm matches. Size tells how often a clone was seen (once, few, many) or the class of an expanded clone, and some rows leave it out.

D | J | size | V | DNA | CDR3
NA | TRBJ2-1 | NA | TRBV11-2 | TGTGCCAGCAGCTTAGGGGATTCCAATGAGCAGTTCTTC | CASSLGDSNEQFF
TRBD2 | TRBJ2-1 | NA | TRBV11-2 | TGTGCCAGCAGCTTATGGGACGGGGGGGCGCTTGAGCAGTTCTTC | CASSLWDGGALEQFF
NA | TRBJ1-2 | NA | TRBV19 | TGTGCCAGTAGTATAGTCGAGACAATCCCTTTCTATGGCTACACCTTC | CASSIVETIPFYGYTF
NA | TRBJ1-1 | NA | TRBV9 | TGTGCCAGCAGCGTAGGGGGGTTCACTGAAGCTTTCTTT | CASSVGGFTEAFF
TRBD1 | TRBJ2-7 | NA | TRBV19 | TGTGCCACCAACTTCTCCCAGGGACAGGGGCCCTACGAGCAGTACTTC | CATNFSQGQGPYEQYF
TRBD1 | TRBJ1-1 | NA | TRBV7-8 | TGTGCCAGCAGCCTTATGACAGGGGGCGCGGGGGCTTTCTTT | CASSLMTGGAGAFF
TRBD2 | TRBJ2-2 | NA | TRBV4-3 | TGCGCCAGCAGCCAAGATCCCCCTCCTAGCGGGAACACCGGGGAGCTGTTTTTT | CASSQDPPPSGNTGELFF
TRBD2 | TRBJ2-2 | once | TRBV7-9 | TGTGCCAGCAGCTTAGCGGGACTAGCGGGAAACGGGGAGCTGTTTTTT | CASSLAGLAGNGELFF
TRBD2 | TRBJ2-1 | once | TRBV4-3 | TGCGCCAGCAGCCAAGTTAGCGGGACGGATGAGCAGTTCTTC | CASSQVSGTDEQFF
TRBD1 | TRBJ1-1 | NA | TRBV30 | TGTGCCTGGAGTTGGGCAGGGGGAAAGACTGAAGCTTTCTTT | CAWSWAGGKTEAFF
NA | TRBJ1-1 | few | TRBV30 | TGTGCCTGGTGCGGACAGCCGAACACTGAAGCTTTCTTT | CAWCGQPNTEAFF
NA | TRBJ1-5 | NA | TRBV6-1 | TGTGCCAGCAGTGAAGGGGAAGTCTATAGCAATCAGCCCCAGCATTTT | CASSEGEVYSNQPQHF
NA | TRBJ1-1 | NA | TRBV13 | TGTGCCAGCAGCACCGGGGGGAAAACTGAAGCTTTCTTT | CASSTGGKTEAFF
TRBD1 | TRBJ1-1 | NA | TRBV7-9 | TGTGCCAGCAGTTCGACAGGGGTCCCTGAAGCTTTCTTT | CASSSTGVPEAFF
NA | TRBJ1-3 | NA | TRBV5-1 | TGCGCCAGCAGCTTCGGGGAAGGTTTCTCTGGAAACACCATATATTTT | CASSFGEGFSGNTIYF
TRBD2 | TRBJ2-2 | NA | TRBV10-3 | TGTGCCATCAGTGAAACTAGCGGGGGGAAGAACACCGGGGAGCTGTTTTTT | CAISETSGGKNTGELFF